This TCR beta chain was sequenced for a study of blood T cells in healthy people across ages. The CDR3 length is 12 residues. Looked up from germline, CDR1 is MNHEY and CDR2 is SVGEGT. The germline V and J ends were trimmed by 6 bases and 11 bases, with 16 bases remaining between them. As for this clonotype: What it recognizes is unknown.

PCR was performed a second time for about 7 to 11 cycles using a sample-barcoded 5' primer and a J-beta primer mix. One entry per CDR3 protein, called by TCRdb with MiXCR from the 5' RACE reads. The sample lists about 690,000 distinct CDR3 sequences; less than 45% were seen once. The study's findings and limits: A roughly linear fall in TCR beta diversity per million T cells was seen with increasing age. It was not possible, with unsorted PBMCs, to conclusively compare naive and antigen-experienced cells. One million T cells yielded diversity estimates that were considered underestimates.

The V gene is TRBV6-2 or TRBV6-3, the J gene TRBJ2-5, with D unresolved. Sample: blood. This receptor was taken from an elderly man in good health. The CDR3 protein is CASRNPYNEQYF. As DNA, the CDR3 is TGTGCCAGCAGAAATCCGTACAATGAGCAGTACTTC.